A single T cell receptor beta chain is shown here with its context. What it binds is unknown. This sample was taken from a study of ipilimumab plus nivolumab after autologous stem cell transplantation. The wider study: A median of about eight nivolumab and a few ipilimumab doses were given. Study findings and constraints: Authors suggest TCR repertoire, Treg phenotype and gut microbiota support further study.

The CDR3 sequence is 17 residues long. The germline CDR1 and CDR2 sequences are MGHRA and YSYEKL. Trimming left V 0 bases short and J 1 base short, with 13 bases between. Only in-frame clones appear in the TCRdb table, and some are missing; sequencing was by immunoSEQ multiplex PCR. Among over 75,000 clones listed, about 83% were seen once. Ipilimumab, 1 mg/kg, started 14 to 28 days after autologous transplant. Specimen: PBMCs, collected in a trial of ipilimumab plus nivolumab as post-transplant consolidation. The sequence was obtained from a male donor with diffuse large B-cell lymphoma. This sequence joins TRBV4-1 and TRBJ1-5; D unclear. The CDR3 region is CASSQEGRGRSNQPQHF. Written as DNA, the CDR3 is TGCGCCAGCAGCCAAGAAGGGCGGGGAAGGAGCAATCAGCCCCAGCATTTT.